This T cell receptor beta chain was observed in a study of blood T cell repertoires in COVID-19. Study-level information: COVID-19 samples collected from the United States, Italy and Spain covered acute and convalescent phases. PBMCs, B-cell-depleted T cells, or T cells provided the cDNA or gDNA that made up the material.

Original processing notes: Estimated nucleated cell counts came from reference gene primer amplification. The assay was immunoSEQ multiplex PCR, and TCRdb's table has in-frame clones only and misses some. The DNA was the basis for D and trimming; V, J and clone size are from that table. There are roughly 350,000 clones in the sample; approximately 88% occur only once, and about 3.9% lies in the top ten. The CDR3 has 13 amino acids. Germline CDR1 reads MGHRA; CDR2 reads YSYEKL. Trimming stripped 0 bases from V and 3 bases from J, with 3 bases between. This clone was detected only once. The sequence was obtained from a woman between 45 and 60 years old with active or convalescent COVID-19. This chain uses TRBV4-1 with TRBJ1-3; D call uncertain. The sequencing sample was made of peripheral blood. CDR3 nucleotide sequence: TGCGCCAGCAGCCAAGAGAGTGGAAACACCATATATTTT. Protein product: CASSQESGNTIYF.